This T cell receptor (beta chain) comes out of a study of CD8+CD57+ T cells in acquired aplastic anemia. Study overall: Sorting CD4+ and CD8+ cells gave DNA averaging approximately 3 ug.

This clonotype was detected ten times or more. TCR beta VDJ and CDR3 profiles were obtained from a genomic DNA template. TCRdb reprocessed the reads with MiXCR, giving one entry per CDR3 protein. The repertoire has about 140,000 distinct CDR3 sequences, approximately 41% of them found once; the top ten carry 8.4%. This CDR3 has 14 residues. Germline assignment: CDR1 WNHNN and CDR2 SYGVQD (reference sequence). Trimming removed 6 bases at V and 4 bases at J, with 13 bases between. This sequence originates from a human donor in good health, serving as a control. The rearrangement uses TRBV10-1 and TRBJ2-1, with a weak D call TRBD2 (6 bases). The sequencing input was sorted CD4+, CD8+, or CD8+CD57+ T cells (not recorded which) from PBMCs. The CDR3 protein is CASSRSGGYNEQFF. In DNA, the CDR3 is TGCGCCAGCAGCCGTAGCGGAGGATACAATGAGCAGTTCTTC.